The 32 T cell receptor beta chains below were found in one sample sequenced in a study of blood T cell repertoires in COVID-19. This table comes from immunoSEQ multiplex PCR, and its TCRdb copy is limited to in-frame clones, with some not included. The sample holds 95,000 to 120,000 clones, approximately 84% seen once. Sequenced input: peripheral blood. These receptors came from a middle-aged man with acute or convalescent COVID-19.

The chain links TRBV7-2 to TRBJ1-2, with 7 bases aligning to TRBD1. V shed 4 bases, J shed 5 bases, and the junction held 16 bases outside the gene matches. The CDR3 totals 17 residues. Per the germline V gene, CDR1 is SGHTA and CDR2 is FQGNSA. The CDR3 DNA is TGTGCCAGCAGCTCGTCAGGGGGACTGGAGCTGGTATATGGCTACACCTTC. The encoded protein is CASSSSGGLELVYGYTF.

The rearrangement links TRBV13 to TRBJ1-5; no reliable D call. The CDR3 totals 12 residues. V shed 3 bases and J shed 9 bases, with 9 bases lying between them. Germline lookup yields CDR1 PRHDT and CDR2 FYEKMQ (reference sequence). In DNA form, the CDR3 reads TGTGCCAGCAGCTTCCGGGTGGGGCCCCAGCATTTT. The encoded protein is CASSFRVGPQHF.

The rearrangement uses TRBV6-5 and TRBJ1-4, with 7 nucleotides matching TRBD1. Trimming cost V 11 bases and J 8 bases; bases outside gene matches: 14. The germline CDR1 and CDR2 sequences are MNHEY and SVGAGI. The length of the CDR3 is 14 residues. As DNA, the CDR3 is TGTGCCGCCGGCCCTAACAGGGGTAGAGAAAAACTGTTTTTT. This sequence encodes CAAGPNRGREKLFF.

This clone was observed a single time. The chain employs TRBV11-2 and TRBJ2-7; 8 bases align to TRBD2. The CDR3 is made up of 17 amino acids. J gave up 0 bases and V 5 bases, and 12 bases lay outside the gene matches. In germline, CDR1 is SGHAT, CDR2 FQNNGV. CDR3 bases: TGTGCCAGCAGCCCGCAGATCTTCGGGGGGGCCTCCTACGAGCAGTACTTC. Its protein product is CASSPQIFGGASYEQYF. The complete variable domain, with remaining parts taken from reference TRBV11-2 and TRBJ2-7, reads EAGVAQSPRYKIIEKRQSVAFWCNPISGHATLYWYQQILGQGPKLLIQFQNNGVVDDSQLPKDRFSAERLKGVDSTLKIQPAKLEDSAVYLCASSPQIFGGASYEQYFGPGTRLTVT.

V and J are TRBV7-6 and TRBJ2-5; 7 bases align to TRBD2. V shed 6 bases, J shed 2 bases, and the junction held 9 bases outside the gene matches. Looked up from germline, CDR1 is SGHVS and CDR2 is FNYEAQ. The CDR3 is 15 amino acids. This CDR3 reads CASRGRGLLQETQYF. CDR3 DNA: TGTGCCAGCAGGGGGAGGGGACTCCTACAAGAGACCCAGTACTTC. Supplemented by reference TRBV7-6 and TRBJ2-5, the full variable domain reads GAGVSQSPRYKVTKRGQDVALRCDPISGHVSLYWYRQALGQGPEFLTYFNYEAQQDKSGLPNDRFSAERPEGSISTLTIQRTEQRDSAMYRCASRGRGLLQETQYFGPGTRLLVL.

The chain joins TRBV5-1 to TRBJ2-1; TRBD2 is a possible D gene (5 bases). Germline CDR1 reads SGHRS; CDR2 reads YFSETQ. V lost 0 bases and J lost 8, with 18 bases in between. The CDR3 is 16 residues long. The CDR3 nucleotides are TGCGCCAGCAGCTTGGGATCGGGGTCCATGCCATATGAGCAGTTCTTC. Its protein is CASSLGSGSMPYEQFF.

This clone has a single count. The J gene is TRBJ2-3, the V gene TRBV7-8, with D perhaps TRBD2 (6 bases). The CDR3 covers 17 residues. CDR1 SGHVS and CDR2 FQNEAQ come from the germline V gene. The V end was cut by 8 bases, the J end by 5 bases, with 26 bases between. CDR3 residues: CASSYAGRALGIDTQYF. The DNA for the CDR3 is TGTGCCAGCTCTTATGCGGGGCGGGCCCTAGGAATAGATACGCAGTATTTT.

The chain links TRBV2 to TRBJ2-5; possible D gene TRBD2, 5 bases. The V end was cut by 7 bases, the J end by 1 base, with 13 bases between. This CDR3 spans 14 amino acids. Germline assignment: CDR1 SNHLY and CDR2 FYNNEI. The chain's CDR3 is CASTRGLVQETQYF. The CDR3 DNA reads TGTGCCAGCACCCGAGGGTTAGTCCAAGAGACCCAGTACTTC.

The chain joins TRBV6-6 to TRBJ1-2; 8 bases match TRBD1. V lost 5 bases to trimming and J lost 8 bases; unmatched junction nucleotides: 19. The CDR3 runs to 17 residues. CDR1 MNHNY and CDR2 SVGAGI come from the germline V gene (reference sequence). In nucleotides, the CDR3 is TGTGCCAGCAGTCCCGAGACAGGGGCCACCATTAAGCGGGGCTACACCTTC. Protein product: CASSPETGATIKRGYTF.

The chain couples TRBV7-2 to TRBJ2-5; D may be TRBD2 (5 bases). With 2 bases removed from V and 5 bases from J, the gap between germline ends came to 15 bases. The CDR3 runs to 15 residues. From germline, CDR1 is SGHTA and CDR2 FQGNSA. The CDR3: CASSLSAGLAETQYF. Written as DNA, the CDR3 is TGTGCCAGCAGCTTATCGGCGGGCCTCGCCGAGACCCAGTACTTC.

This sequence joins TRBV12-3 or TRBV12-4 and TRBJ1-2, with 7 bases that match TRBD1. This CDR3 region has 12 residues. The V segment lost 6 bases and the J segment 4 bases; nucleotides outside the gene matches: 2. Written as DNA, the CDR3 is TGTGCCAGCAGAGGACAGGCCTATGGCTACACCTTC. It is translated as CASRGQAYGYTF.

V gene TRBV19 combines with J gene TRBJ1-1, with D perhaps matching TRBD1 (5 bases). Trimming removed 5 bases from V and 0 bases from J, with 13 bases in between. CDR1 and CDR2 (germline): LNHDA, SQIVND (reference sequence). This CDR3 is built from 15 residues. The CDR3 loop reads CASSAQTAMNTEAFF. In DNA form, the CDR3 reads TGTGCCAGTAGTGCTCAGACAGCTATGAACACTGAAGCTTTCTTT.

V gene TRBV6-6 combines with J gene TRBJ2-7, with 10 bases that match TRBD2. The V gene's germline CDR1 is MNHNY and CDR2 SVGAGI (reference sequence). V lost 2 bases to trimming and J lost 6 bases; unmatched junction nucleotides: 4. This CDR3 spans 14 amino acids. The CDR3 DNA is TGTGCCAGCAGTTACCCGGGACTAGCGAGCGAGCAGTACTTC. It encodes CASSYPGLASEQYF.

The rearrangement joins TRBV24-1 to TRBJ2-5; 7 positions agree with TRBD2. CDR1 is KGHDR and CDR2 is SFDVKD in the germline V gene. V was pared by 0 bases and J by 2 bases, with 2 bases of the junction left unmatched. The CDR3 is made up of 15 amino acids. CDR3 nucleotides: TGTGCCACCAGTGATTTGTTGGGGGGGCAAGAGACCCAGTACTTC. Its translation is CATSDLLGGQETQYF.

The chain uses TRBV7-2 and TRBJ1-6; D is ambiguous. Germline CDR1 is SGHTA and CDR2 is FQGNSA. Trimming shortened V by 6 bases and J by 0 bases, and 15 bases separated the two germline ends. The CDR3 runs 17 residues. In nucleotides, the CDR3 is TGTGCCAGCAGTAACCTCGGGAGGAGCTCCTATAATTCACCCCTCCACTTT. Translation: CASSNLGRSSYNSPLHF.

The chain employs TRBV9 and TRBJ2-3, with D uncertain. The CDR3 has 14 residues. The V end was cut by 2 bases, the J end by 6 bases, with 13 bases between. CDR1 is SGDLS, CDR2 YYNGEE, per germline. CDR3 bases: TGTGCCAGCAGCGTTGATAAGAGGTCCGATACGCAGTATTTT. It codes for CASSVDKRSDTQYF.

The gene calls are TRBV7-9 and TRBJ2-7; D may be TRBD2 (5 bases). Looked up from germline, CDR1 is SEHNR and CDR2 is FQNEAQ (reference sequence). CDR3 length: 12 amino acids. The ends were cut back, 5 bases at V and 2 bases at J, with 7 bases in the middle. The CDR3 region is CASSLGTYEQYF. For the CDR3, the DNA is TGTGCCAGCAGCCTCGGGACCTACGAGCAGTACTTC.

This clone appeared a single time. J is TRBJ1-2 and V is TRBV2, with a possible D match to TRBD1 (5 bases). CDR3 length: 16 residues. The V gene's germline CDR1 is SNHLY and CDR2 FYNNEI. V lost 5 bases and J 5 bases, leaving 21 bases between the germline ends. CDR3 DNA: TGTGCCAGCAGTAGACCCCGACAGACTTCATGGTATGGCTACACCTTC. This translates into CASSRPRQTSWYGYTF.

V and J are TRBV25-1 and TRBJ2-1; tentatively, D is TRBD2 (7 bases). The germline V and J ends were trimmed by 3 bases and 3 bases, with 15 bases remaining between them. Germline CDR1 MGHDK, CDR2 SYGVNS. This CDR3 contains 16 residues. This chain's CDR3 is CASSEGGASNYNEQFF. The CDR3 region has the DNA TGTGCCAGCAGTGAGGGGGGGGCCTCCAACTACAATGAGCAGTTCTTC.

The rearrangement links TRBV9 to TRBJ2-7; D possibly corresponds to TRBD1 (5 bases). There are 14 residues in the CDR3. Trimming cost V 2 bases and J 2 bases, with 11 bases left between them. Germline lookup yields CDR1 SGDLS and CDR2 YYNGEE. CDR3 sequence reads: CASSVGAETYEQYF. The CDR3 DNA reads TGTGCCAGCAGCGTTGGGGCCGAAACCTACGAGCAGTACTTC.

J is TRBJ2-7 and V is TRBV7-9; 7 positions match TRBD1. The CDR3 loop spans 14 amino acids. Trimming cost V 1 base and J 6 bases; bases outside gene matches: 6. CDR1 and CDR2 from the germline V gene are SEHNR and FQNEAQ (reference sequence). CDR3 sequence (DNA): TGTGCCAGCAGCTTAGACCGACAGGGTGCCGAGCAGTACTTC. The encoded protein is CASSLDRQGAEQYF.

The CDR3 nucleotides are TGTGCCACCAGTGATTCTCAGACAGGCCTCAGGGACGAGCAGTACTTC. The encoded protein is CATSDSQTGLRDEQYF. This chain uses TRBV24-1 with TRBJ2-7; possible D gene TRBD1, 6 bases. V was cut by 2 bases and J by 5 bases, with 18 bases left in between. Germline V gene lookup returns CDR1 KGHDR and CDR2 SFDVKD. The CDR3 has 16 amino acids.

This rearrangement joins TRBV6-1 to TRBJ1-1; the D gene is possibly TRBD1 (6 bases). The CDR3 has 15 amino acids. From germline, CDR1 is MNHNS and CDR2 SASEGT. The V gene lost 1 base and the J gene lost 4 bases, with 13 bases spanning the gap. The CDR3: CASSEVQGWITEAFF. The CDR3 DNA reads TGTGCCAGCAGTGAAGTACAGGGCTGGATCACTGAAGCTTTCTTT.

V gene TRBV27 combines with J gene TRBJ2-7, with TRBD1 matching over 9 bases. The J segment lost 4 bases and the V segment lost 3 bases, leaving 4 bases of the junction unmatched. The CDR3 length is 14 residues. CDR1 and CDR2 (germline): MNHEY, SMNVEV (reference sequence). Written as DNA, the CDR3 is TGTGCCAGCAGTTTCGGGGACAGGGTTTACGAGCAGTACTTC. Translation: CASSFGDRVYEQYF.

The rearrangement joins TRBV13 to TRBJ2-3; 12 nucleotides line up with TRBD2. V was clipped by 3 bases and J by 0 bases; unmatched bases: 19. The CDR3 sequence is 22 residues long. In germline, CDR1 is PRHDT, CDR2 FYEKMQ (reference sequence). CDR3 DNA: TGTGCCAGCAGCTTCCGAAGGTGGAGCCTAGCGGGGGGGCCTTGGAGCACAGATACGCAGTATTTT. Translating gives CASSFRRWSLAGGPWSTDTQYF.

The rearrangement links TRBV10-3 to TRBJ2-2; 7 bases line up with TRBD2. Germline CDR1 is ENHRY and CDR2 is SYGVKD. The length of the CDR3 is 16 residues. The J segment lost 1 base and the V segment lost 1 base, leaving 3 bases of the junction unmatched. The CDR3 nucleotides are TGTGCCATCAGTGAGTGGGACTACCAGAACACCGGGGAGCTGTTTTTT. Its translation is CAISEWDYQNTGELFF.

The chain is built from TRBV29-1 and TRBJ2-7; 8 bases align to TRBD2. This CDR3 is 12 amino acids long. Germline V lookup: CDR1 SQVTM, CDR2 ANQGSEA. After removal of 7 bases from V and 0 bases from J, the junction contained 2 bases not matched to a gene. The CDR3 nucleotides read TGCAGCGCCGGGGGGGACTCCTACGAGCAGTACTTC. Translating it yields CSAGGDSYEQYF.

The chain carries TRBV19 and TRBJ2-7; 7 positions agree with TRBD1. CDR1 is LNHDA and CDR2 is SQIVND in the germline V gene (reference sequence). The trim removed 6 bases at V and 2 bases at J, leaving 7 bases unmatched. This CDR3 region has 14 residues. The CDR3 coding sequence is TGTGCCAGTAGAGTTAGACAGGGTCCCTACGAGCAGTACTTC. It codes for CASRVRQGPYEQYF.

The J gene is TRBJ2-7, the V gene TRBV24-1; tentative D call: TRBD2 (5 bases). This CDR3 is built from 14 residues. Germline CDR1 reads KGHDR; CDR2 reads SFDVKD. Trimming stripped 9 bases from V and 1 base from J, with 15 bases between. The CDR3 nucleotides are TGTGCCACCCAGGACGGAGGCCGTTCCTACGAGCAGTACTTC. The encoded protein is CATQDGGRSYEQYF.

V is TRBV30 and J is TRBJ2-2; D possibly corresponds to TRBD2 (6 bases). The germline V and J ends were trimmed by 0 bases and 3 bases, with 17 bases remaining between them. The CDR3 runs to 17 residues. Germline V CDR1 and CDR2: GTSNPN, SVGIG (reference sequence). The CDR3 reads CAWSVTSSRRDTGELFF. The CDR3 nucleotides read TGTGCCTGGAGTGTAACGAGCTCCCGGAGGGACACCGGGGAGCTGTTTTTT.

This clone occurred many times. This chain uses TRBV29-1 with TRBJ1-1, with TRBD1 identical over 9 bases. V dropped 6 bases and J dropped 7; count of bases not matched to a gene: 12. There are 14 residues in the CDR3. Germline assignment: CDR1 SQVTM and CDR2 ANQGSEA. The chain's CDR3 is CSVELQGAKFEAFF. The CDR3 bases are TGCAGCGTCGAGTTACAGGGGGCTAAATTTGAAGCTTTCTTT.

The V gene is TRBV5-1, the J gene TRBJ1-6, with D tentatively TRBD1 (5 bases). V was trimmed by 3 bases and J by 5 bases, leaving 12 bases between them. CDR3 length: 15 residues. Per germline, CDR1 SGHRS and CDR2 YFSETQ. Here the CDR3 reads CASSSRVTDNSPLHF. The CDR3 nucleotides read TGCGCCAGCAGCTCCAGGGTAACGGATAATTCACCCCTCCACTTT.